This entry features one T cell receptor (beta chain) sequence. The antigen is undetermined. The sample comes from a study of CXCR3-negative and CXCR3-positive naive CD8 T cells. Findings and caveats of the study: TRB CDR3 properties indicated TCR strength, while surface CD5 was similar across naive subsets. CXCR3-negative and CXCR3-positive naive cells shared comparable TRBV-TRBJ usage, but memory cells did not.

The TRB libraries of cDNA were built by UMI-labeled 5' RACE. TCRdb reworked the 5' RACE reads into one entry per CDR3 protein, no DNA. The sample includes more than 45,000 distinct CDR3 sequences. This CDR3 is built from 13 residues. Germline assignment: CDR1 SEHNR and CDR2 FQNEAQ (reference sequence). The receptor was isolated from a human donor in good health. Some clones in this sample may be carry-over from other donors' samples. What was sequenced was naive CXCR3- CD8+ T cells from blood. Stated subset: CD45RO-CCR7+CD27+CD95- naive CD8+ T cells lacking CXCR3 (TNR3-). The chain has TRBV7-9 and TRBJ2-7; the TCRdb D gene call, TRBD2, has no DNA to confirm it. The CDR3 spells CASSPMGRYEQYF. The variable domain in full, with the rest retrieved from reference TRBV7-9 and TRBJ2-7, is DTGVSQNPRHKITKRGQNVTFRCDPISEHNRLYWYRQTLGQGPEFLTYFQNEAQLEKSRLLSDRFSAERPKGSFSTLEIQRTEQGDSAMYLCASSPMGRYEQYFGPGTRLTVT.